A selection of T cell receptor beta chains follows, all from one sample in a study of shared clonotypes between healthy human individuals. Sequencing was performed with immunoSEQ multiplex PCR; in TCRdb, only in-frame clones are kept and a portion is missing. This table holds about 1 million clones, roughly 70% found once. Sequencing was carried out using memory CD4+ T cells sorted from blood. The receptor set was obtained from a man between 18 and 35 years old in good health. Each CDR3 is given with its conserved first and last residue. The D gene is left open where the match is weak. Where a row states a size, it is once, few, many or the class of an expanded clone; other rows omit it.

clone_size d_call j_call v_call cdr3_aa cdr3_nt
. . TRBJ1-4 TRBV28 CASSPTAATNEKLFF TGTGCCAGCAGTCCTACAGCCGCAACTAATGAAAAACTGTTTTTT
. TRBD1 TRBJ1-1 TRBV9 CASSVVGQENTEAFF TGTGCCAGCAGCGTAGTGGGACAGGAGAACACTGAAGCTTTCTTT
. TRBD2 TRBJ2-1 TRBV13 CASSFDPPGTSGRATEQFF TGTGCCAGCAGCTTCGATCCACCGGGGACTAGCGGGAGGGCCACTGAGCAGTTCTTC
. . TRBJ2-7 TRBV14 CASRGAYEQYF TGTGCCAGTAGGGGGGCCTACGAGCAGTACTTC
. . TRBJ2-7 TRBV2 CASSEGQPYEQYF TGTGCCAGCAGTGAGGGGCAGCCCTACGAGCAGTACTTC
. TRBD2 TRBJ2-5 TRBV30 CAWSVLTSGRGIRETQYF TGTGCCTGGAGTGTACTCACTAGCGGGAGGGGCATACGAGAGACCCAGTACTTC
. . TRBJ2-7 TRBV19 CASSFSSGSYEQYF TGTGCCAGTAGTTTCAGCTCTGGGTCCTACGAGCAGTACTTC
. TRBD1 TRBJ1-5 TRBV18 CASSGTGDQPQHF TGTGCCAGCTCCGGGACAGGGGATCAGCCCCAGCATTTT
. . TRBJ1-1 TRBV28 CASRWGRANTEAFF TGTGCCAGCAGATGGGGCAGGGCGAACACTGAAGCTTTCTTT
. . TRBJ1-2 TRBV28 CASTRGAGDYGYTF TGTGCCAGCACCAGAGGGGCCGGGGACTATGGCTACACCTTC
. TRBD1 TRBJ2-7 TRBV6-1 CASSRTGDSYEQYF TGTGCCAGCAGCCGGACAGGGGACTCCTACGAGCAGTACTTC
. TRBD1 TRBJ2-3 TRBV10-3 CAISDRGQTADTQYF TGTGCCATCAGTGACAGGGGACAGACTGCGGATACGCAGTATTTT
. . TRBJ2-1 TRBV27 CASRLRGNEQFF TGTGCCAGCAGATTAAGGGGCAATGAGCAGTTCTTC
. . TRBJ2-5 TRBV6-1 CASNGQSRETQYF TGTGCCAGCAACGGACAGTCTAGGGAGACCCAGTACTTC
. . TRBJ1-1 TRBV10-2 CASRQAPNTEAFF TGCGCCAGCAGACAGGCGCCTAACACTGAAGCTTTCTTT
. TRBD1 TRBJ1-2 TRBV7-2 CASSVGTGYGYTF TGTGCCAGCAGCGTAGGGACAGGGTATGGCTACACCTTC
. TRBD1 TRBJ1-1 TRBV6-1 CASKSGTVNTEAFF TGTGCCAGCAAGTCCGGGACAGTGAACACTGAAGCTTTCTTT
. . TRBJ2-1 TRBV11-2 CASTQGPLYNEQFF TGTGCCAGCACCCAAGGGCCTCTTTACAATGAGCAGTTCTTC
. . TRBJ2-3 TRBV5-1 CASSLSVQSTDTQYF TGCGCCAGCAGCTTGTCGGTACAGAGCACAGATACGCAGTATTTT
. . TRBJ2-3 TRBV6-1 CASRTYQGVDTQYF TGTGCCAGCAGAACTTACCAAGGGGTGGATACGCAGTATTTT
once TRBD2 TRBJ2-2 TRBV4-1 CASRPGWGGGETGELFF TGCGCCAGCAGACCCGGTTGGGGCGGGGGGGAAACCGGGGAGCTGTTTTTT
. . TRBJ2-6 TRBV27 CASSVTVLSGANVLTF TGTGCCAGCAGTGTGACAGTTCTCTCTGGGGCCAACGTCCTGACTTTC
. TRBD1 TRBJ1-4 TRBV10-2 CASRGTANPHF TGCGCCAGCAGGGGGACAGCAAACCCCCATTTT
few . TRBJ1-1 TRBV2 CASRRAGPTEAFF TGTGCCAGCAGGAGAGCAGGGCCCACTGAAGCTTTCTTT
. . TRBJ1-1 TRBV7-3 CASSLRAGYTEAFF TGTGCCAGCAGCTTAAGGGCAGGGTACACTGAAGCTTTCTTT
few . TRBJ2-2 TRBV6-5 CASSYPGTGELFF TGTGCCAGCAGTTACCCGGGCACCGGGGAGCTGTTTTTT
few . TRBJ2-2 TRBV7-2 CASSYNTGELFF TGTGCCAGCAGCTATAACACCGGGGAGCTGTTTTTT
. . TRBJ1-2 TRBV5-1 CASSPGGGSNYGYTF TGCGCCAGCAGCCCAGGAGGCGGCTCAAACTATGGCTACACCTTC
. . TRBJ2-1 TRBV27 CASSLFGQGNEQFF TGTGCCAGCAGTTTGTTTGGGCAGGGGAATGAGCAGTTCTTC
. . TRBJ1-5 TRBV27 CASSLTWSSDQPQHF TGTGCCAGCAGTTTAACGTGGAGTTCGGACCAGCCCCAGCATTTT
. . TRBJ2-7 TRBV15 CATSRDLEGKQYF TGTGCCACCAGCAGAGATCTAGAGGGCAAGCAGTACTTC
few TRBD2 TRBJ2-5 TRBV5-6 CASSTRLAGLQETQYF TGTGCCAGCAGCACTCGACTAGCGGGCCTCCAAGAGACCCAGTACTTC
. . TRBJ1-2 TRBV21-1 CASSPKPGLDGYTF TGTGCCAGCAGCCCAAAACCAGGGCTGGATGGCTACACCTTC
. TRBD2 TRBJ2-1 TRBV29-1 CSVPPGLADKSSYNEQFF TGCAGCGTCCCACCCGGACTAGCGGATAAAAGCTCCTACAATGAGCAGTTCTTC
. . TRBJ2-7 TRBV6-1 CASIMTGKHEQYF TGTGCCAGCATTATGACGGGGAAGCACGAGCAGTACTTC
. TRBD1 TRBJ1-2 TRBV25-1 CASSDPGQSIYGYTF TGTGCCAGCAGTGATCCGGGACAGAGTATCTATGGCTACACCTTC
. TRBD2 TRBJ2-1 TRBV7-9 CASSLGASGRDNEQFF TGTGCCAGCAGCCTAGGGGCTAGCGGGAGAGACAATGAGCAGTTCTTC
. TRBD2 TRBJ2-1 TRBV7-2 CASSSLAGSYNEQFF TGTGCCAGCAGCTCACTAGCGGGATCCTACAATGAGCAGTTCTTC
. TRBD2 TRBJ2-7 TRBV30 CAWGTSGRYEQYF TGTGCCTGGGGGACTAGCGGGAGATACGAGCAGTACTTC
once . TRBJ1-2 TRBV21-1 CASPQGLWGYTF TGTGCCAGCCCCCAGGGGCTATGGGGCTACACCTTC
. . TRBJ2-5 TRBV21-1 CASSKARSWGYRETQYF TGTGCCAGCAGCAAAGCCCGATCGTGGGGGTATCGGGAGACCCAGTACTTC
. . TRBJ2-2 TRBV5-5 CASAITGANTGELFF TGTGCCAGCGCTATCACGGGGGCGAACACCGGGGAGCTGTTTTTT
. . TRBJ2-7 TRBV4-1 CASSGDGLYEQYF TGCGCCAGCAGCGGGGACGGGCTTTACGAGCAGTACTTC
few TRBD2 TRBJ2-3 TRBV9 CASSAQIAGGLDTQYF TGTGCCAGCAGCGCCCAAATAGCGGGGGGGCTGGATACGCAGTATTTT
. . TRBJ2-5 TRBV29-1 CSGRLGGRETQYF TGCAGCGGTAGGCTAGGAGGTCGGGAGACCCAGTACTTC
. . TRBJ1-4 TRBV6-5 CASSYNSVGGNEKLFF TGTGCCAGCAGTTACAATTCCGTAGGGGGAAATGAAAAACTGTTTTTT
. . TRBJ2-5 TRBV6-4 CASSRERGETQYF TGTGCCAGCAGTCGTGAGAGGGGAGAGACCCAGTACTTC
once . TRBJ2-1 TRBV6-5 CASSYSRWGYNEQFF TGTGCCAGCAGTTACTCCCGGTGGGGTTACAATGAGCAGTTCTTC
. . TRBJ2-2 TRBV25-1 CASSGRGAGELFF TGTGCCAGCAGTGGACGGGGTGCCGGGGAGCTGTTTTTT
. . TRBJ1-6 TRBV10-2 CASSEPDLSPLHF TGCGCCAGCAGTGAGCCCGACCTTTCGCCCCTCCACTTT
. TRBD1 TRBJ2-2 TRBV7-9 CASSLKRTGISTGELFF TGTGCCAGCAGCTTAAAGAGGACAGGGATTTCCACCGGGGAGCTGTTTTTT
once . TRBJ1-5 TRBV6-6 CASNYADSPGNQPQHF TGTGCCAGCAACTACGCGGACAGCCCGGGGAATCAGCCCCAGCATTTT
. TRBD1 TRBJ2-1 TRBV5-1 CASTGQASYNEQFF TGCGCCAGCACTGGACAGGCGTCCTACAATGAGCAGTTCTTC
. . TRBJ2-1 TRBV7-2 CASSLEPAVNDEQFF TGTGCCAGCAGCTTAGAGCCGGCGGTCAACGATGAGCAGTTCTTC
. TRBD2 TRBJ2-1 TRBV4-3 CASSQDGTSGRNNEQFF TGCGCCAGCAGCCAAGACGGAACTAGCGGGAGGAATAATGAGCAGTTCTTC
. . TRBJ1-5 TRBV6-5 CASSWTGTLSNQPQHF TGTGCCAGCAGTTGGACCGGGACACTTAGCAATCAGCCCCAGCATTTT
. . TRBJ2-3 TRBV28 CASSQVSTDTQYF TGTGCCAGCAGTCAGGTGAGCACAGATACGCAGTATTTT
. TRBD1 TRBJ1-5 TRBV6-5 CASRAGGGNQPQHF TGTGCCAGCAGGGCAGGGGGGGGCAATCAGCCCCAGCATTTT
. TRBD2 TRBJ2-3 TRBV30 CAWSPGLAGAGTQYF TGTGCCTGGAGCCCGGGACTAGCGGGAGCTGGTACGCAGTATTTT